The 28 T cell receptor beta chains listed next were all sequenced from one sample in a study of human T cells and chemical hapten exposure. TCRdb re-called the RACE reads with MiXCR, one entry per CDR3 protein. The sample includes tens of thousands of distinct CDR3 sequences, 8.5% to 10% of them seen just once. Time point: patch test 2, 6 weeks after DPC sensitization. The sample's treatment: therapeutic diphenylcyclopropenone sensitization with weekly scalp DPC. Total RNA was extracted from unfractionated whole blood. Sequencing used whole blood, obtained in connection with sensitization to the hapten diphenylcyclopropenone (DPC). Receptors were obtained from a woman in her 30s with alopecia areata. Some clones in this sample may be carry-over from other donors' samples.

J is TRBJ2-3 and V is TRBV4-2, with TRBD2 matching over 10 bases. Trimming cost V 2 bases and J 3 bases; bases outside gene matches: 5. CDR3 length: 16 residues. Looked up from germline, CDR1 is LGHNA and CDR2 is YNFKEQ. The CDR3 DNA follows: TGTGCCAGCAGCCAATGGCTAGCGGGGGCGACAGATACGCAGTATTTT. Protein product: CASSQWLAGATDTQYF.

The sample holds many counts of this clonotype. V and J are TRBV18 and TRBJ2-2; 11 bases align to TRBD1. The length of the CDR3 is 15 residues. CDR1 and CDR2 from the germline V gene are KGHSH and LQKENI. The J segment lost 4 bases and the V segment lost 4 bases, leaving 2 bases of the junction unmatched. CDR3 coding DNA: TGTGCCAGCTCACTCGGGACAGGGGGCACCGGGGAGCTGTTTTTT. It translates to CASSLGTGGTGELFF.

This rearrangement joins TRBV7-2 to TRBJ2-2, with 7 bases fitting TRBD1. This CDR3 has 15 amino acids. The V segment lost 2 bases and the J segment 3 bases; nucleotides outside the gene matches: 3. CDR1 is SGHTA and CDR2 is FQGNSA in the germline V gene. DNA for the CDR3: TGTGCCAGCAGCTTATCCGGGACAGACACCGGGGAGCTGTTTTTT. Its translation is CASSLSGTDTGELFF.

This clonotype was seen a few times. The J gene is TRBJ2-1, the V gene TRBV3-2; the D call in the table, TRBD1, was not verified against the DNA. TRBV3-2 is a pseudogene locus. The CDR3 has 13 residues. This CDR3 is CASSLQGGNEQFF. DNA for the CDR3: TGTGCCAGCAGCCTGCAAGGGGGCAATGAGCAGTTCTTC.

The sample holds many counts of this clonotype. This CDR3 is CASSPNKPGQGATDTQYF. For the CDR3, the DNA is TGTGCCAGCTCACCAAATAAACCGGGACAGGGAGCCACAGATACGCAGTATTTT. The chain recombines TRBV18 with TRBJ2-3, with TRBD1 identical over 9 bases. Germline V CDR1 and CDR2: KGHSH, LQKENI. The CDR3 is made up of 18 amino acids. V lost 2 bases to trimming and J lost 2 bases; unmatched junction nucleotides: 11.

This clonotype turned up a few times. The chain combines TRBV9 with TRBJ2-3, with 8 bases fitting TRBD2. J was trimmed by 2 bases and V by 4 bases; bases with no gene match: 9. The germline V gene has CDR1 SGDLS and CDR2 YYNGEE. The CDR3 has 16 residues. In nucleotides, the CDR3 is TGTGCCAGCAGCCGACTTAGCGGGGTTTTCACAGATACGCAGTATTTT. Residues: CASSRLSGVFTDTQYF.

Only a few counts were recorded for this clonotype. This chain connects TRBV5-1 to TRBJ1-1; D unresolved. Germline V gene lookup returns CDR1 SGHRS and CDR2 YFSETQ. This CDR3 is 14 amino acids long. Trimming shortened V by 1 base and J by 4 bases, and 11 bases separated the two germline ends. The CDR3 region has the DNA TGCGCCAGCAGCTTGTCGACGGGATCCACTGAAGCTTTCTTT. Translation gives CASSLSTGSTEAFF. Full variable domain (rest looked up from reference TRBV5-1 and TRBJ1-1): KAGVTQTPRYLIKTRGQQVTLSCSPISGHRSVSWYQQTPGQGLQFLFEYFSETQRNKGNFPGRFSGRQFSNSRSEMNVSTLELGDSALYLCASSLSTGSTEAFFGQGTRLTVV.

This clonotype has a handful of counts. CDR3 nucleotide sequence: TGTGCCAGCTTCCCTAGGACGCTCCCCTACGAGCAGTACTTC. It specifies CASFPRTLPYEQYF. The chain joins TRBV28 to TRBJ2-7; D remains ambiguous. This CDR3 has 14 residues. Looked up from germline, CDR1 is MDHEN and CDR2 is SYDVKM. V was trimmed by 8 bases and J by 2 bases, leaving 16 bases between them.

This clonotype was detected many times. The genes are TRBV20-1 and TRBJ1-1, with D unresolved. Trimming took off 3 bases at V and 8 bases at J, with 7 bases between the two ends. CDR3 length: 10 residues. The germline CDR1 and CDR2 sequences are DFQATT and SNEGSKA (reference sequence). The CDR3: CSASWQEAFF. For the CDR3, the DNA is TGCAGTGCTAGTTGGCAAGAAGCTTTCTTT.

This clonotype was recorded at least ten times. In nucleotides, the CDR3 is TGTGCCAGCAGTTTGCGGGGGCGATTCACAGATACGCAGTATTTT. Translated: CASSLRGRFTDTQYF. The rearrangement uses TRBV12-3 or TRBV12-4 and TRBJ2-3; perhaps TRBD2 as D (7 bases). Trimming stripped 3 bases from V and 2 bases from J, with 12 bases between. The CDR3 totals 15 residues.

This CDR3 is CASSQSKLRSPNEKLFF. The CDR3 DNA reads as TGCGCCAGCAGTCAATCGAAGTTGCGGTCCCCGAATGAAAAACTGTTTTTT. This chain connects TRBV23-1 to TRBJ1-4; D call uncertain. TRBV23-1 is designated an ORF whose function remains uncertain. The CDR3 spans 17 residues. Between the trimmed V and J ends, which lost 0 bases and 5 bases, there was a span of 16 bases.

The CDR3 loop reads CASSPAVDTQYF. For the CDR3, the DNA is TGTGCCAGCTCACCAGCTGTAGATACGCAGTATTTT. This chain uses TRBV18 with TRBJ2-3; D gene ambiguous. The CDR3 sequence is 12 residues long. Germline assignment: CDR1 KGHSH and CDR2 LQKENI. V gave up 2 bases and J gave up 5 bases, with 5 bases separating them.

The chain uses TRBV7-2 and TRBJ2-5, with D uncertain. The CDR3 sequence is 14 residues long. V was cut by 6 bases and J by 3 bases, with 14 bases left in between. The germline CDR1 and CDR2 sequences are SGHTA and FQGNSA. CDR3 nucleotide sequence: TGTGCCAGCAGGGAGACGTGGGGTAAAGAGACCCAGTACTTC. Protein product: CASRETWGKETQYF.

The V and J genes are TRBV7-6 and TRBJ2-5, with TRBD2 identical over 12 bases. Germline values: CDR1 SGHVS, CDR2 FNYEAQ. J was trimmed by 5 bases and V by 5 bases; bases with no gene match: 9. There are 16 residues in the CDR3. The chain's CDR3 is CASSTRLAGDLETQYF. CDR3 nucleotide sequence: TGTGCCAGCAGCACCCGACTAGCGGGGGACTTGGAGACCCAGTACTTC.

The chain recombines TRBV18 with TRBJ2-3, with D possibly matching TRBD2 (6 bases). Germline V gene sequence: CDR1 KGHSH, CDR2 LQKENI. V was trimmed by 6 bases and J by 5 bases, leaving 15 bases between them. The CDR3 has 14 amino acids. The CDR3 sequence: CASSGRSGVDTQYF. CDR3 nucleotides: TGTGCCAGCTCTGGCCGGTCGGGAGTAGATACGCAGTATTTT. The full variable domain, rest sourced from reference TRBV18 and TRBJ2-3, is NAGVMQNPRHLVRRRGQEARLRCSPMKGHSHVYWYRQLPEEGLKFMVYLQKENIIDESGMPKERFSAEFPKEGPSILRIQQVVRGDSAAYFCASSGRSGVDTQYFGPGTRLTVL.

This clonotype showed up many times. J is TRBJ2-1 and V is TRBV4-3; possible D gene TRBD2, 5 bases. The V end lost 3 bases, the J end lost 6 bases, and 18 bases lay between the germline ends. The CDR3 contains 16 residues. Germline values: CDR1 LGHNA, CDR2 YSLEER. The CDR3 coding sequence is TGCGCCAGCAGCCATGGTCCCGGGATACTTTTCAATGAGCAGTTCTTC. It codes for CASSHGPGILFNEQFF.

This clonotype was observed many times. The chain is built from TRBV12-3 or TRBV12-4 and TRBJ1-5; D is uncertain. This CDR3 contains 14 residues. V lost 6 bases, J lost 4 bases, and 13 bases lay in between. The CDR3 loop reads CASSLGQQNQPQHF. The DNA for the CDR3 is TGTGCCAGCAGCCTCGGGCAGCAAAATCAGCCCCAGCATTTT.

The chain carries TRBV6-7 and TRBJ2-4; D is perhaps TRBD2 (5 bases). TRBV6-7 is recorded as an ORF, its role being uncertain. This CDR3 spans 17 amino acids. Trimming left V 5 bases short and J 0 bases short, with 17 bases between. The DNA for the CDR3 is TGTGCCAGCAGTCTCTGGGAGTATCCTCTAGCCAAAAACATTCAGTACTTC. It codes for CASSLWEYPLAKNIQYF.

V usage is TRBV28 and J usage is TRBJ2-7; the D call may be TRBD1 or TRBD2 (6 bases each). In germline, CDR1 is MDHEN, CDR2 SYDVKM. The ends were cut back, 6 bases at V and 7 bases at J, with 19 bases in the middle. The CDR3 runs 14 residues. In DNA form, the CDR3 reads TGTGCCAGCAGGTCCGGGACAACCGCGGGGGAGCAGTACTTC. Protein product: CASRSGTTAGEQYF.

This clonotype was observed a handful of times. The V gene is TRBV29-1, the J gene TRBJ2-1; 8 positions match TRBD1. Germline CDR1 is SQVTM and CDR2 is ANQGSEA. The CDR3 length is 11 residues. V gave up 2 bases and J gave up 14 bases; unmatched junction bases: 5. CDR3 sequence (DNA): TGCAGCGTTGAATTACAGGGGGTTGAGTTCTTC. It codes for CSVELQGVEFF.

This clonotype came up many times. J is TRBJ2-1 and V is TRBV9; 10 bases agree with TRBD1. After removal of 5 bases from V and 5 bases from J, the junction contained 7 bases not matched to a gene. Germline-derived CDR1 and CDR2 are SGDLS and YYNGEE. The CDR3 totals 15 residues. CDR3 sequence: CASSPAGTGDNEQFF. The CDR3, as DNA: TGTGCCAGCAGTCCGGCCGGGACAGGGGACAATGAGCAGTTCTTC.

This clonotype was recorded at least ten times. This CDR3 reads CSARLGEKLFF. The CDR3 DNA reads TGCAGTGCTAGGTTAGGGGAAAAACTGTTTTTT. The chain has TRBV20-1 and TRBJ1-4; D remains unclear. Germline assignment: CDR1 DFQATT and CDR2 SNEGSKA (reference sequence). This CDR3 contains 11 residues. V was cut by 3 bases and J by 8 bases, with 7 bases left in between.

The chain has TRBV10-3 and TRBJ2-1; TRBD2 is a possible D gene (5 bases). The V and J ends lost 0 bases and 2 bases respectively, with 8 bases between them. The germline V gene encodes CDR1 ENHRY and CDR2 SYGVKD. This CDR3 spans 15 amino acids. The CDR3 protein is CAISESTTTYNEQFF. CDR3 nucleotides: TGTGCCATCAGTGAGTCGACGACTACCTACAATGAGCAGTTCTTC.

V gene TRBV24-1 combines with J gene TRBJ2-7; 9 bases agree with TRBD1. Trimming took 5 bases from V and 3 from J; bases not matched to a gene: 10. Germline lookup yields CDR1 KGHDR and CDR2 SFDVKD. The CDR3 has 16 residues. The CDR3 coding sequence is TGTGCCACCAGTGGGGTTACGGGGACAGGGAACTACGAGCAGTACTTC. Protein product: CATSGVTGTGNYEQYF.

V is TRBV20-1 and J is TRBJ1-5; possibly TRBD1 for D (5 bases). The CDR3 is 15 residues long. The V and J ends lost 3 bases and 4 bases respectively, with 16 bases between them. The germline CDR1 and CDR2 sequences are DFQATT and SNEGSKA (reference sequence). The CDR3 loop reads CSASFQGGTNQPQHF. The CDR3 DNA sequence: TGCAGTGCTAGTTTCCAGGGTGGAACTAATCAGCCCCAGCATTTT.

This chain uses TRBV18 with TRBJ1-2, with D uncertain. V dropped 3 bases and J dropped 8 bases, with 13 bases sitting between them. Germline lookup yields CDR1 KGHSH and CDR2 LQKENI. This CDR3 contains 13 residues. The CDR3 coding sequence is TGTGCCAGCTCACCGTCACGAGGGAACGGCTACACCTTC. Its translation is CASSPSRGNGYTF.

This clonotype has just a few counts. The chain has TRBV7-2 and TRBJ2-5, with TRBD1 matching 11 bases. The CDR3 covers 15 residues. Germline CDR1 SGHTA, CDR2 FQGNSA. V was clipped by 2 bases and J by 4 bases; unmatched bases: 3. The CDR3 is CASSLFGTGGETQYF. CDR3 DNA sequence: TGTGCCAGCAGCTTATTTGGGACAGGGGGAGAGACCCAGTACTTC.

This clonotype was seen only a few times. The rearrangement joins TRBV12-3 or TRBV12-4 to TRBJ2-1; 8 nucleotides agree with TRBD1. This CDR3 spans 13 amino acids. V was pared by 7 bases and J by 7 bases, with 6 bases of the junction left unmatched. The CDR3 region has the DNA TGTGCCAGCAAGACAGGGGTGCTTAATGAGCAGTTCTTC. Protein sequence: CASKTGVLNEQFF.